Presented here are 4 T cell receptor beta chains from one specimen sequenced in a study of T cells expressing NK-cell markers. For each CDR3 protein, TCRdb gives one entry from its re-call of the 5' RACE reads, without DNA. Its listing shows about 260,000 distinct CDR3 sequences. What was sequenced was blood T cells: a sorted CD56 or NKG2C T cell subset, CD4+ or CD8+ T cells, or bulk PBMC T cells (not recorded which). The receptors were gathered from a man younger than 35 in good health.

The V and J genes are TRBV20-1 and TRBJ2-7; absent DNA, TCRdb's TRBD1 call cannot be checked. The CDR3 sequence is 13 residues long. Per the germline V gene, CDR1 is DFQATT and CDR2 is SNEGSKA (reference sequence). CDR3 amino acids: CSAFPGQGHEQYF.

J is TRBJ2-2 and V is TRBV2. CDR3 length equals 14 residues. The germline V gene has CDR1 SNHLY and CDR2 FYNNEI. CDR3 sequence reads: CASSEERNTGELFF.

The CDR3 protein is CASSLTSVSTDTQYF. This sequence joins TRBV12-3 or TRBV12-4 and TRBJ2-3; the D call of TRBD2 rests on TCRdb alone, since no DNA is present to check it. The CDR3 runs 15 residues.

This rearrangement joins TRBV12-3 or TRBV12-4 to TRBJ1-3; TCRdb returns TRBD1, unconfirmable since there is no DNA. CDR3 length: 14 residues. The CDR3 here is CATWDSPSGNTIYF.